This T cell receptor (beta chain) is drawn from a study of T cells after yellow fever vaccination. Study-wide context: SMART-Seq v4 Ultra Low Input handled preparation of low-cell-number fractions. The study, taken as a whole, reports: Relatively few clonotypes were ones that appeared in both CD4 and CD8 compartments. It was the secondary response that reached its peak faster, day 5 versus 15, but it was weaker. Most clones from primary vaccination resurfaced after the booster (about 95% CD4, 75% to 90% CD8).

The CDR3 spans 12 residues. The V gene lost 6 bases and the J gene lost 8 bases, with 13 bases spanning the gap. Looked up from germline, CDR1 is MGHDK and CDR2 is SYGVNS. TCRdb redid the calling of the 5' RACE reads with MiXCR, one entry per CDR3 protein. The profile covers about 300,000 distinct CDR3 sequences, with around 6.8% appearing a single time and 18% taken by the ten largest. To note about this clonotype: Its matching antigen is unknown.

The receptor comes from a man between 18 and 35 years old who received the YFV17D yellow fever vaccine. The specimen was PBMCs, collected more than 40 days after the first yellow fever vaccination. The chain combines TRBV25-1 with TRBJ1-1; a possible D gene is TRBD1 (5 bases). The CDR3 loop reads CASSPQGLEAFF. DNA for the CDR3: TGTGCCAGCAGCCCTCAGGGTTTAGAAGCTTTCTTT.